This T cell receptor beta chain was found in a study of blood T cells in healthy people across ages. Whole-study context: Capture by template switching was about one barcoded beta molecule per two T cells.

A few counts support this clonotype. The second PCR ran roughly 6 to 11 cycles with a sample-barcoded 5' primer and J-beta primers. The authors tagged each cDNA molecule using a template-switch adaptor with 12 random nucleotides. TCRdb independently ran MiXCR on the 5' RACE reads; one entry per CDR3 protein. The sample yields around 990,000 distinct CDR3 sequences, roughly two fifths seen once. The germline gives CDR1 SEHNR, CDR2 FQNEAQ (reference sequence). The CDR3 sequence is 10 residues long. Trimming cost V 4 bases and J 13 bases, with 8 bases left between them. The sample comprised blood. This receptor was taken from a man between 18 and 29 years old in good health. The gene calls are TRBV7-9 and TRBJ2-1; no clear D gene. The CDR3 region is CASSSSLQFF. For the CDR3, the DNA is TGTGCCAGCAGCTCCTCACTTCAGTTCTTC. The entire variable domain, with the rest obtained from reference TRBV7-9 and TRBJ2-1, is as follows: DTGVSQNPRHKITKRGQNVTFRCDPISEHNRLYWYRQTLGQGPEFLTYFQNEAQLEKSRLLSDRFSAERPKGSFSTLEIQRTEQGDSAMYLCASSSSLQFFGPGTRLTVL.